This TCR beta chain originates from a study of blood T cell repertoires in COVID-19. Study-wide context: PBMCs, B-cell-depleted T cells, or T cells were the source of the cDNA or gDNA that made up the material.

Germline trimming cut 7 bases from V and 3 bases from J; bases unmatched to any gene: 3. The CDR3 is 13 residues long. As handled by the study authors: For nucleated cells, counts were estimated from reference gene primer amplification. Measured with immunoSEQ multiplex PCR; TCRdb has only the in-frame clones, and not every one. From that table come the V and J calls and clone size; the DNA was used to work out D and trimming. Of around 100,000 clones listed, about 92% were seen once; the top ten hold 15% to 20%. The genes are TRBV12-3 or TRBV12-4 and TRBJ1-3, with TRBD1 matching 7 bases. The TCR comes from a woman older than 75 in a cohort sampled during active COVID-19. The source material was peripheral blood. The CDR3, as DNA: TGTGCCAGCACTAGGGGGCTTGGAAACACCATATATTTT. Protein product: CASTRGLGNTIYF.